These T cell receptor beta chains were read from a single sample in a study of T cell repertoires in cytomegalovirus infection. MiXCR, run by TCRdb on the reads, gives a single entry per CDR3 protein. The sample consists of approximately 260,000 distinct CDR3 sequences, 20% to 25% of them appearing once. Which antigens these TCRs recognize remains unknown. The specimen was cultured PBMCs, collected from culture after CMV antigen stimulation. These receptors were obtained from a human donor in good health (CMV status not recorded). Some clones in this sample may be carry-over from other donors' samples. Both conserved end residues are trimmed from each CDR3. The order of the fields is V gene, clone size, CDR3 length, CDR3 protein. The listing skips clone size in some rows; elsewhere it reads once, few, many or a size class.

>TRBV7-2|many|12
ASSYGGSGNTIY
>TRBV12-3/TRBV12-4|once|11
ASSLVEFGGYT
>TRBV10-3|.|12
AITQREGANEQY
>TRBV6-6|many|11
ASSRDLAYEQY
>TRBV7-2|few|18
ASSFRDRGLGGLGNTEAF
>TRBV27|few|12
ASSPLKGTDTQY
>TRBV4-2|few|15
ASSQDLGAAGDGELF
>TRBV28|.|12
ASSPAGAMETQY
>TRBV11-2|.|12
ASSSASPPNEQF
>TRBV6-6|once|13
ASSPTGFRTDTQY
>TRBV15|.|14
ATSRAGTFAGNTIY
>TRBV5-8|many|12
ASSNIRNTGELF
>TRBV28|few|14
ASSLGTEVAKNIQY
>TRBV6-2/TRBV6-3|.|10
ASRSAAYEQY
>TRBV7-4|many|14
ASSSPGQGYNTEAF
>TRBV28|.|13
ASRPRSQSKNIQY
>TRBV12-3/TRBV12-4|.|11
ASRRGTGDGYT
>TRBV18|many|12
ASSPLQGTDTQY
>TRBV4-3|.|12
ASSQVLGSEKLF
>TRBV7-9|few|9
ASSRYYEQY
>TRBV7-9|.|14
ASSLSLSGSRDTQY
>TRBV30|.|13
AWTLAGAPAGELF
>TRBV12-3/TRBV12-4|many|12
ASSPGQGIDTQY
>TRBV10-3|many|15
AISESIGAGSQETQY
>TRBV28|.|11
ASSEMRTGELF
>TRBV27|.|10
ASGQGSTEAF
>TRBV4-1|few|13
ASSQGQVLIDTQY
>TRBV7-2|many|11
ASSTTFLNIQY
>TRBV28|few|13
ASSLAGEPPVTQY
>TRBV10-3|.|20
AISESIRRDNFDNSGANVLT
>TRBV11-3|.|10
ASSQLAMSAF
>TRBV5-8|.|14
ASSSRTSGSGNEQF
>TRBV7-6|few|12
ASSSPLRYNEQF
>TRBV20-1|.|12
SAGTTLPGETQY
>TRBV12-3/TRBV12-4|.|15
ASSPRTGTGGRNEQF
>TRBV6-2/TRBV6-3|few|15
ASSYGTSGGYTGELF
>TRBV11-3|.|10
ASSQPRNEQF
>TRBV7-2|.|11
ASSAGPTDTQY
>TRBV12-3/TRBV12-4|.|15
ASSLGSGGLAANEQF
>TRBV7-5|.|16
ISVPEAGDRGEDTEAF
>TRBV7-3|.|14
ASSSPTGLYTDTQY
>TRBV4-1|few|14
ASSAPGQKNTGELF
>TRBV27|.|15
ASSFIAGQGARNGYT
>TRBV19|.|11
ASRTGWTDTQY
>TRBV7-3|many|17
ASSLGPGGAGGPYETQY
>TRBV29-1|.|10
SVGTAGEKLF
>TRBV7-8|many|13
ASSPGQGSTDTQY
>TRBV27|few|11
ASKGGVGHEQY
>TRBV7-2|.|14
ASSLGGPGGPDTQY
>TRBV6-2/TRBV6-3|.|16
ASSRIYFERGLSYEQY